The clone carrying this T cell receptor beta chain was counted many times. The sample comes from a study of CD8+CD57+ T cells in acquired aplastic anemia. Both TCR beta VDJ combination and CDR3 sequence profiling were carried out. Genomic DNA was the template for this profiling. MiXCR was run by TCRdb on the reads, yielding one entry per CDR3 protein. The data show about 160,000 distinct CDR3 sequences, 48% seen once. Whoever was chosen for sequencing had shown CD8+CD57+ cell expansion by flow cytometry. Each patient had severe acquired aplastic anemia. The material sequenced was sorted CD4+, CD8+, or CD8+CD57+ T cells (not recorded which) from PBMCs. This receptor was taken from a human donor with aplastic anemia.

The CDR3 loop reads CASSQGSSGELFF. CDR3 nucleotides: TGCGCCAGCAGCCAAGGGAGTTCCGGGGAGCTGTTTTTT. This rearrangement joins TRBV4-1 to TRBJ2-2; D gene ambiguous. Trimming removed 1 base at V and 6 bases at J, with 6 bases between. This CDR3 comprises 13 residues. Germline values: CDR1 MGHRA, CDR2 YSYEKL.